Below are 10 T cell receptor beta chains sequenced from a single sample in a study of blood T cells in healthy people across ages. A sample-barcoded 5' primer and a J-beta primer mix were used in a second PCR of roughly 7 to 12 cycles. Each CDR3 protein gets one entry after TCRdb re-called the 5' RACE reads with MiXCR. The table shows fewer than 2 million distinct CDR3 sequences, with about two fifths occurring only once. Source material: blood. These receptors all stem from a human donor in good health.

CDR3 sequence: CASSEVRGTAGTQYF. In DNA, the CDR3 is TGTGCCAGCAGTGAGGTCAGGGGGACCGCGGGGACCCAGTACTTC. This sequence joins TRBV2 and TRBJ2-7, with TRBD1 matching 7 bases. The end of the DNA is better explained by TRBJ2-5, so the J call may be wrong. CDR3 length: 15 amino acids. Per the germline V gene, CDR1 is SNHLY and CDR2 is FYNNEI.

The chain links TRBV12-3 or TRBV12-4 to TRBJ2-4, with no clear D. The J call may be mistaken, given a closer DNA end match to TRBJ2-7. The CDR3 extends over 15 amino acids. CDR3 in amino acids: CASRPDLHRAYEQYF. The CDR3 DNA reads TGTGCCAGCAGACCGGACCTCCATCGGGCCTACGAGCAGTACTTC.

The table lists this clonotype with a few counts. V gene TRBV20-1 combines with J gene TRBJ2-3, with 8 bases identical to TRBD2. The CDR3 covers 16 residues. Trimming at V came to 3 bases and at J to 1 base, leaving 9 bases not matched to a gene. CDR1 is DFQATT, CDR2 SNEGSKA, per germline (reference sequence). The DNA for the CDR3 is TGCAGTGCTAGTGGGGTGAAGGGACTAGGCACAGATACGCAGTATTTT. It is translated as CSASGVKGLGTDTQYF.

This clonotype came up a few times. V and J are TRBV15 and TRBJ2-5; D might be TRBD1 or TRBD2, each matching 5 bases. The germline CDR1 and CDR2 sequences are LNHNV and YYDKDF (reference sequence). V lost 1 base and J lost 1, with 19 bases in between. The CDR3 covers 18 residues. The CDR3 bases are TGTGCCACCAGCAGAGGCTCGATTTCTGGGGGAATCCAAGAGACCCAGTACTTC. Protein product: CATSRGSISGGIQETQYF.

The CDR3 region has the DNA TGTGCCAGCAGCCACCCCGCGGGGGCCTCCTACAATGAGCAGTTCTTC. Translated: CASSHPAGASYNEQFF. The chain combines TRBV14 with TRBJ2-1; D might be TRBD2 (7 bases). From germline, CDR1 is SGHDN and CDR2 FVKESK. The CDR3 extends over 16 amino acids. With 3 bases removed from V and 0 bases from J, the gap between germline ends came to 12 bases.

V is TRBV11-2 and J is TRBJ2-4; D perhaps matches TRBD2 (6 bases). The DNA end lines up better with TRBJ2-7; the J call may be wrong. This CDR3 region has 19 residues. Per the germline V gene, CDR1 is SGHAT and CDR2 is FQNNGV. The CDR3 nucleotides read TGTGCCAGCAGCTCTAGGTGGGGGACTGGGCCCTCCTCATCCTACGAGCAGTACTTC. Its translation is CASSSRWGTGPSSSYEQYF.

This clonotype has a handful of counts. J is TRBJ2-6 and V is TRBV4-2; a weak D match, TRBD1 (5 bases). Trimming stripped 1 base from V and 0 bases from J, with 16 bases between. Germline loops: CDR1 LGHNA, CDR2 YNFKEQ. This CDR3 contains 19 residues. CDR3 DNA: TGTGCCAGCAGCCAAGCCTCAGGGTTGTGGAACTCTGGGGCCAACGTCCTGACTTTC. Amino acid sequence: CASSQASGLWNSGANVLTF.

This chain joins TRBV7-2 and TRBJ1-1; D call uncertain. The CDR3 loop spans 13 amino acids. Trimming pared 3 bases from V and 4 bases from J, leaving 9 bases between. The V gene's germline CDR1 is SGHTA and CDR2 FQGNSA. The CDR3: CASSFRMRTEAFF. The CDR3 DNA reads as TGTGCCAGCAGCTTCAGAATGCGCACTGAAGCTTTCTTT.

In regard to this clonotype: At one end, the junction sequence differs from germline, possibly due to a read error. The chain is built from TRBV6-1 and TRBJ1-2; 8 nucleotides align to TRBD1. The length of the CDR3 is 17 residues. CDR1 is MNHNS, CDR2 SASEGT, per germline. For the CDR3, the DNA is TGTGCCAGCAGCGAAGGCGACTGGACAGGGTTAGGCTATGGCTACACCTTC. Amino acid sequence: CASSEGDWTGLGYGYTF.

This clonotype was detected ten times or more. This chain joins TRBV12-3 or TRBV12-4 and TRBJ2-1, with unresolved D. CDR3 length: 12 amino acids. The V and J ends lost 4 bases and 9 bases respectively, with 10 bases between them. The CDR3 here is CASSYSNSEQFF. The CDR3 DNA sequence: TGTGCCAGCAGTTACAGTAACAGTGAGCAGTTCTTC.